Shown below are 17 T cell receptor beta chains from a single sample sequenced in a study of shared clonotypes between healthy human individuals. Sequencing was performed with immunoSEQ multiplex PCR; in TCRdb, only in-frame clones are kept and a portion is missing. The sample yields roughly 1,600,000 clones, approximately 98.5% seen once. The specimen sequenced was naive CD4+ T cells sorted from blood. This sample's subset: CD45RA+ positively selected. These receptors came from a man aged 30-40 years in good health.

The CDR3, as DNA: TGCGCCAGCAGCTTGGGGGCAAACAATGAGCAGTTCTTC. It yields the protein CASSLGANNEQFF. V gene TRBV5-1 combines with J gene TRBJ2-1; D is ambiguous. V lost 0 bases and J 5 bases, leaving 6 bases between the germline ends. Germline loops: CDR1 SGHRS, CDR2 YFSETQ. This CDR3 is 13 amino acids long.

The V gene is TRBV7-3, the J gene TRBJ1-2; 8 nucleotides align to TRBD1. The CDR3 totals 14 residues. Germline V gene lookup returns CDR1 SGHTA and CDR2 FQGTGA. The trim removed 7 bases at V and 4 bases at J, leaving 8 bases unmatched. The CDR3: CASTPGTGGYGYTF. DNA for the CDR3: TGTGCCAGCACCCCGGGGACAGGAGGCTATGGCTACACCTTC.

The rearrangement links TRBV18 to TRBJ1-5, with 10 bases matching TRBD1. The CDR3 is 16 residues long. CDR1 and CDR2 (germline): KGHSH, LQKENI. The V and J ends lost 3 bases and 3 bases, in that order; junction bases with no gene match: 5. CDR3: CASSPRDRGSNQPQHF. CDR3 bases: TGTGCCAGCTCACCGAGGGACAGGGGCTCCAATCAGCCCCAGCATTTT.

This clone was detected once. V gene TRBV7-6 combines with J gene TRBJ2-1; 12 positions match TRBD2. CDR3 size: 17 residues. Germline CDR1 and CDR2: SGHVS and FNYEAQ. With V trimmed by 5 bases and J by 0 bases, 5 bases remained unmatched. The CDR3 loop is CASSLGTSGFSYNEQFF. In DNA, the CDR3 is TGTGCCAGCAGCCTCGGGACTAGCGGGTTCTCCTACAATGAGCAGTTCTTC.

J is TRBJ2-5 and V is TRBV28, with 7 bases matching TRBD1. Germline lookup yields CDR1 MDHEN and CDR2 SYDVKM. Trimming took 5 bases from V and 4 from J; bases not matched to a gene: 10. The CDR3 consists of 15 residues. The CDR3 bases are TGTGCCAGCAGTGCGCCTACAGGGGAGCGAGAGACCCAGTACTTC. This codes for CASSAPTGERETQYF.

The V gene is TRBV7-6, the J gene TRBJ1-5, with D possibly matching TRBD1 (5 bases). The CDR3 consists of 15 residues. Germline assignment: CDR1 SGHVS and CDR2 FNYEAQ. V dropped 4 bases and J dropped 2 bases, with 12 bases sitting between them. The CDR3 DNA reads TGTGCCAGCAGCTCCGGCCTAGGGGGCAATCAGCCCCAGCATTTT. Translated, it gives CASSSGLGGNQPQHF.

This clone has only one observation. CDR3 nucleotides: TGCAGCGTTGAACTAGCGGGATTGGTCGAGCAGTACTTC. This gives the protein CSVELAGLVEQYF. The V call is TRBV29-1, the J call TRBJ2-7, with TRBD2 matching 9 bases. The length of the CDR3 is 13 residues. Germline CDR1 reads SQVTM; CDR2 reads ANQGSEA. J lost 6 bases, V lost 2 bases, and 5 bases had no gene match.

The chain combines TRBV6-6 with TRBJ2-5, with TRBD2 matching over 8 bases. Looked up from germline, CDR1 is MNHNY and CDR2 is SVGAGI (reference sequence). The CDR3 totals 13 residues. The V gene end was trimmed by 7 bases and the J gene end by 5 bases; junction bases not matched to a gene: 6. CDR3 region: CASISGGVETQYF. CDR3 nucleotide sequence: TGTGCCAGCATAAGCGGGGGTGTGGAGACCCAGTACTTC.

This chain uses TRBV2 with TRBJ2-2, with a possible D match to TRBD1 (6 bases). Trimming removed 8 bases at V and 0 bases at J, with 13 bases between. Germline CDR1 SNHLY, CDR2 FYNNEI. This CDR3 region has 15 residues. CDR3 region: CASCRDNANTGELFF. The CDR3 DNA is TGTGCCAGCTGCCGGGACAACGCGAACACCGGGGAGCTGTTTTTT.

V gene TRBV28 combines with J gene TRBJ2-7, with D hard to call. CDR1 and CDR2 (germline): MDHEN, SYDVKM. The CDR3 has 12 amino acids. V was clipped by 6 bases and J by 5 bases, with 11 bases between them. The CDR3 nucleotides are TGTGCCAGCAGGCCAGGCAACGACGAGCAGTACTTC. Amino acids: CASRPGNDEQYF.

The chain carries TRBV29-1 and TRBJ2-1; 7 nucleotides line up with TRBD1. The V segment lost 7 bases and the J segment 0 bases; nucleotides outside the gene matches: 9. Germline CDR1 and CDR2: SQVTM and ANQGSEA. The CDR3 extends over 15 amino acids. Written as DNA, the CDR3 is TGCAGCGCCGACCCGACAGGGAGCTCCTACAATGAGCAGTTCTTC. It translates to CSADPTGSSYNEQFF.

CDR3 residues: CASNGKPGLPNYEQYF. The CDR3 DNA sequence: TGTGCCAGCAACGGGAAACCAGGACTACCAAACTACGAGCAGTACTTC. J is TRBJ2-7 and V is TRBV5-6, with D possibly matching TRBD2 (6 bases). V was trimmed by 6 bases and J by 3 bases, leaving 22 bases between them. Germline lookup yields CDR1 SGHDT and CDR2 YYEEEE. The CDR3 runs to 16 residues.

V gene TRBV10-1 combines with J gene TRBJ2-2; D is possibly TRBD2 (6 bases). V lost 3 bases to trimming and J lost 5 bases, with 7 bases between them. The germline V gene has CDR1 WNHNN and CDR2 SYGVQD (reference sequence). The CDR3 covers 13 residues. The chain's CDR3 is CASSDGRTGELFF. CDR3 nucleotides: TGCGCCAGCAGTGACGGGAGAACCGGGGAGCTGTTTTTT.

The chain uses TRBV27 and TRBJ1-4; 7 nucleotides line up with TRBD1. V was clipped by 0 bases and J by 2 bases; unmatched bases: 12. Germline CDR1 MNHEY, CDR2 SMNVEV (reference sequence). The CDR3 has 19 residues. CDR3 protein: CASSLSPPTGMATNEKLFF. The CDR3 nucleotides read TGTGCCAGCAGTTTATCACCCCCGACAGGGATGGCGACTAATGAAAAACTGTTTTTT.

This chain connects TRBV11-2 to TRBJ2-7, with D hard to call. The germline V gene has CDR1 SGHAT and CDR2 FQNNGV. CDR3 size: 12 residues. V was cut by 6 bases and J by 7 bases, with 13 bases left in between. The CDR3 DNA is TGTGCCAGCAGACAATCTCGAGTTGAGCAGTACTTC. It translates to CASRQSRVEQYF.

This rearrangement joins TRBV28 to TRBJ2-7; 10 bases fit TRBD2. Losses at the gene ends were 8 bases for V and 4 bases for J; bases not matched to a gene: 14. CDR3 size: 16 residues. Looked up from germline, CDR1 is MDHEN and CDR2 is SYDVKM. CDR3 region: CASRLIPGLAPYEQYF. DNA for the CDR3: TGTGCCAGCCGCCTAATACCGGGACTAGCGCCTTACGAGCAGTACTTC. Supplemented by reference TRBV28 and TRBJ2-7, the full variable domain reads DVKVTQSSRYLVKRTGEKVFLECVQDMDHENMFWYRQDPGLGLRLIYFSYDVKMKEKGDIPEGYSVSREKKERFSLILESASTNQTSMYLCASRLIPGLAPYEQYFGPGTRLTVT.

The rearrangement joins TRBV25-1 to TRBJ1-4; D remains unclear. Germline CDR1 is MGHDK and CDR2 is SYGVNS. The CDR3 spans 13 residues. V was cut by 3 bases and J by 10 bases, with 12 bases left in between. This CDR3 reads CASSDLRSGKLFF. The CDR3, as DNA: TGTGCCAGCAGTGATTTAAGGTCCGGAAAACTGTTTTTT.